This TCR beta chain derives from a study of blood T cell repertoires in COVID-19. Looking at the study overall: Specimens from acute and convalescent COVID-19 originated in the United States, Italy and Spain.

Authors' analysis steps: From reference gene primer amplification, estimates of nucleated cell counts were derived. The table came from immunoSEQ multiplex PCR; TCRdb's copy has only in-frame clones and leaves some out. V and J calls and clone size are given by that table; D and trimming were obtained from the DNA. The profile shows more than 60,000 clones, around 87% of them singletons. This CDR3 contains 16 residues. Deletions cut 0 bases from V and 4 bases from J, with 11 bases between. Germline lookup yields CDR1 SGHRS and CDR2 YFSETQ. The TCR comes from a man aged 45 to 65 with acute or convalescent COVID-19. Sequenced material: peripheral blood. This chain links TRBV5-1 with TRBJ2-6; D call uncertain. The CDR3 reads CASSLGSRVGANVLTF. The DNA of the CDR3 is TGCGCCAGCAGCTTGGGGTCCCGGGTAGGGGCCAACGTCCTGACTTTC. The full variable domain, in which reference TRBV5-1 and TRBJ2-6 provide the parts outside the CDR3, is KAGVTQTPRYLIKTRGQQVTLSCSPISGHRSVSWYQQTPGQGLQFLFEYFSETQRNKGNFPGRFSGRQFSNSRSEMNVSTLELGDSALYLCASSLGSRVGANVLTFGAGSRLTVL.